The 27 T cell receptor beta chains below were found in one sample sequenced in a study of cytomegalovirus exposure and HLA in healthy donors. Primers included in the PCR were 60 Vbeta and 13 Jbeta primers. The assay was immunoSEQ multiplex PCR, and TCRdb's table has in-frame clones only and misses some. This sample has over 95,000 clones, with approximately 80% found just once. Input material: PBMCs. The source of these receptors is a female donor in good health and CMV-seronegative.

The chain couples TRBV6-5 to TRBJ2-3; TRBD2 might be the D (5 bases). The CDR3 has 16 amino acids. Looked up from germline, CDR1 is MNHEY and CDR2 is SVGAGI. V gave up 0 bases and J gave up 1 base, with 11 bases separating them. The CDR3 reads CASSYSEVWGTDTQYF. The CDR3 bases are TGTGCCAGCAGTTACTCGGAGGTGTGGGGCACAGATACGCAGTATTTT.

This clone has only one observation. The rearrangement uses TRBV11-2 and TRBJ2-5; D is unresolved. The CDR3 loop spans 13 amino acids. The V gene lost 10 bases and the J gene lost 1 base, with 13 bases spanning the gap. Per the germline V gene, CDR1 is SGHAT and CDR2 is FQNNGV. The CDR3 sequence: CATSDSPQETQYF. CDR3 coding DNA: TGTGCCACCTCAGACTCGCCCCAAGAGACCCAGTACTTC. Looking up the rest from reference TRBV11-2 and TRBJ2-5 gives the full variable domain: EAGVAQSPRYKIIEKRQSVAFWCNPISGHATLYWYQQILGQGPKLLIQFQNNGVVDDSQLPKDRFSAERLKGVDSTLKIQPAKLEDSAVYLCATSDSPQETQYFGPGTRLLVL.

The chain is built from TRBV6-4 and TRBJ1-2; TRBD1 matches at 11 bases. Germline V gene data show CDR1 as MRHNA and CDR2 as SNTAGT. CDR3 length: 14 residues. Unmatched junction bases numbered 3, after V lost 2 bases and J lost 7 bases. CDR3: CASSDGTGGFGYTF. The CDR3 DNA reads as TGTGCCAGCAGTGACGGGACAGGGGGTTTTGGCTACACCTTC.

The CDR3 spells CSVHPGTEGYEQFF. The DNA of the CDR3 is TGCAGCGTTCATCCCGGGACGGAGGGATATGAGCAGTTCTTC. The J gene is TRBJ2-1, the V gene TRBV29-1; a possible D gene is TRBD2 (6 bases). The germline CDR1 and CDR2 sequences are SQVTM and ANQGSEA. V shed 5 bases and J shed 8 bases, with 19 bases lying between them. This CDR3 is 14 amino acids long.

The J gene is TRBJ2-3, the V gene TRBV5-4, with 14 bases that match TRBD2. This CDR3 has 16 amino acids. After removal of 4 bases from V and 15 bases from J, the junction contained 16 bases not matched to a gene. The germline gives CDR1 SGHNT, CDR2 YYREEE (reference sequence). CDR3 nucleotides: TGTGCCAGCAGCCGGGACCTGACTAGCGGGGGGGCCGGTGAATATTTT. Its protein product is CASSRDLTSGGAGEYF.

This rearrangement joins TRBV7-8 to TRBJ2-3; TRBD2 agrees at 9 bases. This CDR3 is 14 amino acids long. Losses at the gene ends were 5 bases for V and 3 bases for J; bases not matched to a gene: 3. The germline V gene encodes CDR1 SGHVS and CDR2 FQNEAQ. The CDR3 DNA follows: TGTGCCAGCAGCCCTAGCGGGGATACAGATACGCAGTATTTT. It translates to CASSPSGDTDTQYF.

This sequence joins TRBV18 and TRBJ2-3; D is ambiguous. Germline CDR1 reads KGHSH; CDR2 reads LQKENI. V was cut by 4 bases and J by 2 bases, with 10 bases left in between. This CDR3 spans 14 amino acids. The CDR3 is CASSLGSATDTQYF. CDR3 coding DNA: TGTGCCAGCTCACTAGGAAGCGCCACAGATACGCAGTATTTT.

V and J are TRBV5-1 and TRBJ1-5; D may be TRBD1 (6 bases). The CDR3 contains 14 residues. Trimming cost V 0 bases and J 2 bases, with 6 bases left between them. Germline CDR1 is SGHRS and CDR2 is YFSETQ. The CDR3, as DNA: TGCGCCAGCAGCTTGGAGGGGGGCAATCAGCCCCAGCATTTT. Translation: CASSLEGGNQPQHF.

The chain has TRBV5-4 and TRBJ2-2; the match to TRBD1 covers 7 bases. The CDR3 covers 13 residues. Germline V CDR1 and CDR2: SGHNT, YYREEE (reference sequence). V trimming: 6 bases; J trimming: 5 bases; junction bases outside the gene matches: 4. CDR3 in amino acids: CASTPGGTGELFF. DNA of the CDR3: TGTGCCAGCACACCAGGGGGTACCGGGGAGCTGTTTTTT.

The CDR3 DNA follows: TGTGCCACCAGCGCAGGGGGTTATACTGAAGCTTTCTTT. This gives the protein CATSAGGYTEAFF. The V and J genes are TRBV19 and TRBJ1-1; 7 positions match TRBD1. This CDR3 has 13 amino acids. The germline gives CDR1 LNHDA, CDR2 SQIVND (reference sequence). Trimming removed 10 bases from V and 5 bases from J; junction bases left unmatched: 10.

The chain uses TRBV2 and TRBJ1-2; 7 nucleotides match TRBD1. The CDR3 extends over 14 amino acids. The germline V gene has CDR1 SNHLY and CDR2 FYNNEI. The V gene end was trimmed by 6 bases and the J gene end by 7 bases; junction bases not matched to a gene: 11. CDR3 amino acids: CASSLSTGRAGYTF. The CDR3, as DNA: TGTGCCAGCAGCCTTTCGACAGGGCGGGCTGGCTACACCTTC.

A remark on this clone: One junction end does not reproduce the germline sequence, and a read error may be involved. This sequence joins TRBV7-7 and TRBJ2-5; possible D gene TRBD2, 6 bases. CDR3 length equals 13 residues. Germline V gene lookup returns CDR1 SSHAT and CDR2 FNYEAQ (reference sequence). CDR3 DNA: TGTGCTAGCAGCTTTGGACTAAAAGAGACCCAGTACTTC. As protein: CASSFGLKETQYF.

The chain's CDR3 is CASGPGQGAPATNEKLFF. The CDR3 coding sequence is TGTGCCAGTGGACCGGGACAGGGGGCTCCTGCAACTAATGAAAAACTGTTTTTT. The chain carries TRBV19 and TRBJ1-4; TRBD1 matches at 12 bases. The CDR3 length is 18 residues. Trimming removed 8 bases from V and 0 bases from J; junction bases left unmatched: 10. In germline, CDR1 is LNHDA, CDR2 SQIVND (reference sequence).

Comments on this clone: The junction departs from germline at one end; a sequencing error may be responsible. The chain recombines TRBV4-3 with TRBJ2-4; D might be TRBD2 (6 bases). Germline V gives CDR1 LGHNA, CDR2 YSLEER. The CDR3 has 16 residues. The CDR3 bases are TGCGCCAGCAGCAAAGACCCGGGGGTGGCCAAAAACATTCAGTACTTC. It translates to CASSKDPGVAKNIQYF.

CDR3 residues: CASRYGTGNTEAFF. The CDR3 region has the DNA TGTGCCAGCAGGTACGGGACAGGGAACACTGAAGCTTTCTTT. This chain uses TRBV6-5 with TRBJ1-1; 8 positions match TRBD1. With V trimmed by 6 bases and J by 1 base, 4 bases remained unmatched. Germline values: CDR1 MNHEY, CDR2 SVGAGI. The CDR3 has 14 residues.

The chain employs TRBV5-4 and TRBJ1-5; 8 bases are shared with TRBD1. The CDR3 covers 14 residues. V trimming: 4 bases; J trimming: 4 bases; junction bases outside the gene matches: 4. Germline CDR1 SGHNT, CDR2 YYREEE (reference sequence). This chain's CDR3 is CASSIDRGNQPQHF. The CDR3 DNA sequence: TGTGCCAGCAGCATAGACAGGGGTAATCAGCCCCAGCATTTT.

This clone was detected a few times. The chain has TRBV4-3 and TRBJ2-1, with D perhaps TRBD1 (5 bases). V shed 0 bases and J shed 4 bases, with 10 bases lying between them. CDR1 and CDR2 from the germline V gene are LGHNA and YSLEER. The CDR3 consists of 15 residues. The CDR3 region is CASSQERTSYNEQFF. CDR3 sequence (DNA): TGCGCCAGCAGCCAAGAGAGGACATCTTACAATGAGCAGTTCTTC.

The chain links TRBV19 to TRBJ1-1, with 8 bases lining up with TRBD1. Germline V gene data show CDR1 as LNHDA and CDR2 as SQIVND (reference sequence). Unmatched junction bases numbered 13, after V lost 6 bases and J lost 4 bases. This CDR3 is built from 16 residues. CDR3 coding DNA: TGTGCCAGTAGGGACAGGGTAACCGCGGGCCTCACTGAAGCTTTCTTT. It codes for CASRDRVTAGLTEAFF. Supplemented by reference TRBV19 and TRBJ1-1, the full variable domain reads DGGITQSPKYLFRKEGQNVTLSCEQNLNHDAMYWYRQDPGQGLRLIYYSQIVNDFQKGDIAEGYSVSREKKESFPLTVTSAQKNPTAFYLCASRDRVTAGLTEAFFGQGTRLTVV.

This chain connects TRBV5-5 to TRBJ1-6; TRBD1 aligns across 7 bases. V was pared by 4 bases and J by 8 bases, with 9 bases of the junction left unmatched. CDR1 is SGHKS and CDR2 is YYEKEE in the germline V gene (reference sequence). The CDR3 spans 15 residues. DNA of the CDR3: TGTGCCAGCAGCCAGAAGGACAGGAGGGATTCACCCCTCCACTTT. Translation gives CASSQKDRRDSPLHF.

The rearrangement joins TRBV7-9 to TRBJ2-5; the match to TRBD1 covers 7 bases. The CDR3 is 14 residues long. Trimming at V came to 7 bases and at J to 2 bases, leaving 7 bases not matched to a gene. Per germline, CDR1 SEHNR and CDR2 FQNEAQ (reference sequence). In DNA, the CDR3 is TGTGCCAGCAACCCAGACAGGGAACAAGAGACCCAGTACTTC. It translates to CASNPDREQETQYF. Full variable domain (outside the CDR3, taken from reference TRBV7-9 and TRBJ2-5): DTGVSQNPRHKITKRGQNVTFRCDPISEHNRLYWYRQTLGQGPEFLTYFQNEAQLEKSRLLSDRFSAERPKGSFSTLEIQRTEQGDSAMYLCASNPDREQETQYFGPGTRLLVL.

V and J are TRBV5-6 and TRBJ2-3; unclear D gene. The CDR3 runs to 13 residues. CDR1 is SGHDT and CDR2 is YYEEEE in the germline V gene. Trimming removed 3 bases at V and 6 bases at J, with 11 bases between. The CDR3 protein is CASSSPLSDTQYF. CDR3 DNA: TGTGCCAGCAGCTCCCCCCTAAGCGATACGCAGTATTTT.

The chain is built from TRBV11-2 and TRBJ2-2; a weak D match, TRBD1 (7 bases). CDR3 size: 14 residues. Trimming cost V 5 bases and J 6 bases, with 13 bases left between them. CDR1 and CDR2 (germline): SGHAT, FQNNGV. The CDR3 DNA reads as TGTGCCAGCAGCCAAGACAGGGAGGCCGGGGAGCTGTTTTTT. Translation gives CASSQDREAGELFF.

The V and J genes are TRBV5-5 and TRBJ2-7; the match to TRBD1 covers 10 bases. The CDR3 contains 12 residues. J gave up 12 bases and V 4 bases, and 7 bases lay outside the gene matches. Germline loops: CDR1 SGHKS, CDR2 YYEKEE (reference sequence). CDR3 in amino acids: CASSRDRGLRYF. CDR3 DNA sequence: TGTGCCAGCAGCCGGGACAGGGGTCTTCGGTACTTC.

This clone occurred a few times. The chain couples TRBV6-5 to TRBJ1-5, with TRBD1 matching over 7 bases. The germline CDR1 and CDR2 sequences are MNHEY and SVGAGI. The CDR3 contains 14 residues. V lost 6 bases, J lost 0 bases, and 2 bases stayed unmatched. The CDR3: CASRGTASNQPQHF. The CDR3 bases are TGTGCCAGCAGGGGGACAGCTAGCAATCAGCCCCAGCATTTT.

The CDR3 DNA reads TGTGCCAGCAGTGAAGTGGCCGCAGGCTACGAGCAGTACTTC. Residues: CASSEVAAGYEQYF. The chain joins TRBV6-1 to TRBJ2-7; D is undetermined. The CDR3 is made up of 14 amino acids. The V end lost 1 base, the J end lost 3 bases, and 10 bases lay between the germline ends. Germline V lookup: CDR1 MNHNS, CDR2 SASEGT.

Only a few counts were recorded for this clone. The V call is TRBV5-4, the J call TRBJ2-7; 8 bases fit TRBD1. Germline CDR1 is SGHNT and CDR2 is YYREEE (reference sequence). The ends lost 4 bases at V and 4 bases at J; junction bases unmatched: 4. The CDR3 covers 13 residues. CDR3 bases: TGTGCCAGCAGCAAGGACAGGGTATACGAGCAGTACTTC. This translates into CASSKDRVYEQYF. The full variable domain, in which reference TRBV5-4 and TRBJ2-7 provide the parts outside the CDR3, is ETGVTQSPTHLIKTRGQQVTLRCSSQSGHNTVSWYQQALGQGPQFIFQYYREEENGRGNFPPRFSGLQFPNYSSELNVNALELDDSALYLCASSKDRVYEQYFGPGTRLTVT.

Written as DNA, the CDR3 is TGTGCCAGCAGTGAAGCCGACTATGAGCAGTTCTTC. Translating gives CASSEADYEQFF. The V call is TRBV2, the J call TRBJ2-1; no clear D. In germline, CDR1 is SNHLY, CDR2 FYNNEI. The V gene lost 0 bases and the J gene lost 8 bases, with 5 bases spanning the gap. The CDR3 is 12 amino acids.